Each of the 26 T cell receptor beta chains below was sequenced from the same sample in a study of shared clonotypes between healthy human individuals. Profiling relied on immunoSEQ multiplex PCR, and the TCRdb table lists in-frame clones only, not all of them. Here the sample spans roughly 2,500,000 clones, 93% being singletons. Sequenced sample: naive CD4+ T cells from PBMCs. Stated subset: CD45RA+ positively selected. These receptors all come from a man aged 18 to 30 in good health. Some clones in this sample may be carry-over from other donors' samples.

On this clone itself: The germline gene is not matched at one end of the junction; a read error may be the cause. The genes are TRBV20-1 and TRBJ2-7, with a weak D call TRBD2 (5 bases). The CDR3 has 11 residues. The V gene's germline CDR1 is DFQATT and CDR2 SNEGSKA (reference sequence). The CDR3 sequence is CSARDRGAEHF. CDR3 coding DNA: TGCAGTGCTAGAGATCGCGGAGCGGAGCACTTC.

CDR3 DNA: TGTGCCAGCAGTTTTTATCCGGGACGGAGCAATGAGCAGTTCTTC. It is translated as CASSFYPGRSNEQFF. The J gene is TRBJ2-1, the V gene TRBV27, with D possibly called TRBD1 or TRBD2 (5 bases each). The CDR3 totals 15 residues. Looked up from germline, CDR1 is MNHEY and CDR2 is SMNVEV (reference sequence). V was trimmed by 3 bases and J by 6 bases, leaving 15 bases between them.

CDR3 DNA sequence: TGTGCCAGCAGTGAACAGGGATTTAACACCGGGGAGCTGTTTTTT. This gives the protein CASSEQGFNTGELFF. V usage is TRBV2 and J usage is TRBJ2-2; D perhaps matches TRBD1 (5 bases). Germline CDR1 is SNHLY and CDR2 is FYNNEI. This CDR3 comprises 15 residues. Trimming removed 2 bases at V and 2 bases at J, with 9 bases between.

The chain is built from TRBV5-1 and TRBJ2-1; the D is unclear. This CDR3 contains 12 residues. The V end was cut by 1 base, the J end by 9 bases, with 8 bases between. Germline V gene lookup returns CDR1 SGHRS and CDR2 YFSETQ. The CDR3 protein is CASSLFPGEQFF. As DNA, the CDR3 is TGCGCCAGCAGCTTGTTTCCGGGTGAGCAGTTCTTC.

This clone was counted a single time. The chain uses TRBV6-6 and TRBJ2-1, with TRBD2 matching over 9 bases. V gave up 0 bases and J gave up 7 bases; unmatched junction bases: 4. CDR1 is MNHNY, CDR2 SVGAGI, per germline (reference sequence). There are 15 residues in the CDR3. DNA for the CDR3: TGTGCCAGCAGTTACTCGGCTAGCGGGACTAATGAGCAGTTCTTC. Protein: CASSYSASGTNEQFF.

The CDR3 DNA is TGTGCCAGCAGCGTATCCATTCGGACTAGCGGGATCACCTACAATGAGCAGTTCTTC. Translation: CASSVSIRTSGITYNEQFF. The gene calls are TRBV9 and TRBJ2-1, with TRBD2 matching over 12 bases. V lost 1 base and J lost 2; bases outside the gene matches: 10. This CDR3 has 19 residues. CDR1 SGDLS and CDR2 YYNGEE come from the germline V gene.

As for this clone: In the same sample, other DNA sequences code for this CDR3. CDR3 sequence reads: CASSSTGRDTEAFF. DNA for the CDR3: TGTGCCAGCAGCTCGACAGGGCGCGACACTGAAGCTTTCTTT. The V and J genes are TRBV7-3 and TRBJ1-1; TRBD1 aligns across 7 bases. Germline V gene sequence: CDR1 SGHTA, CDR2 FQGTGA. V shed 4 bases and J 3 bases; nucleotides not matched to a gene: 5. CDR3 length: 14 amino acids.

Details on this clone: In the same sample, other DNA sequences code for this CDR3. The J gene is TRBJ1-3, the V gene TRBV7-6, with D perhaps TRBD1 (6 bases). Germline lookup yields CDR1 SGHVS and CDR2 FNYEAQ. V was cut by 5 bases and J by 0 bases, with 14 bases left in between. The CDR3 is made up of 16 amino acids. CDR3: CASSLGQPSSGNTIYF. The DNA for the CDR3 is TGTGCCAGCAGCCTTGGACAGCCAAGCTCTGGAAACACCATATATTTT. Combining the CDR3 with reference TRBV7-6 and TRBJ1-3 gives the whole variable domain GAGVSQSPRYKVTKRGQDVALRCDPISGHVSLYWYRQALGQGPEFLTYFNYEAQQDKSGLPNDRFSAERPEGSISTLTIQRTEQRDSAMYRCASSLGQPSSGNTIYFGEGSWLTVV.

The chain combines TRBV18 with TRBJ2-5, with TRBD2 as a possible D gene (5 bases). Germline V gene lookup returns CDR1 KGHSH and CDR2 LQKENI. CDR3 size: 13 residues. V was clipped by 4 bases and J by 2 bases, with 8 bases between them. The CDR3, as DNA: TGTGCCAGCTCACGAGGGTGGCAAGAGACCCAGTACTTC. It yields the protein CASSRGWQETQYF.

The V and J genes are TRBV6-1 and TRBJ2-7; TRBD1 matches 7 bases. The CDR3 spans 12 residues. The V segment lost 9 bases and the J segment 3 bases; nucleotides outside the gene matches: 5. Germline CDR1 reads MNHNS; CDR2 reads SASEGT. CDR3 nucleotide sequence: TGTGCCAGTGGCGGACAGGACTACGAGCAGTACTTC. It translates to CASGGQDYEQYF.

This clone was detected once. Here the CDR3 DNA reads TGTGCCAGTAGTCGTTGGGGCGATACGCAGTATTTT. Protein: CASSRWGDTQYF. The V gene is TRBV19, the J gene TRBJ2-3; possible D gene TRBD1, 5 bases. The CDR3 length is 12 residues. The ends were cut back, 5 bases at V and 6 bases at J, with 9 bases in the middle. CDR1 LNHDA and CDR2 SQIVND come from the germline V gene (reference sequence).

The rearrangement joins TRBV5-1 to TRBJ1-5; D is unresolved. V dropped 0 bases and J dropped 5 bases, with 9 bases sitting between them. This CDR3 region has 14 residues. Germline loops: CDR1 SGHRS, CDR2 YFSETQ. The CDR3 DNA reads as TGCGCCAGCAGCTTGGCACCGGAGGATCAGCCCCAGCATTTT. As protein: CASSLAPEDQPQHF.

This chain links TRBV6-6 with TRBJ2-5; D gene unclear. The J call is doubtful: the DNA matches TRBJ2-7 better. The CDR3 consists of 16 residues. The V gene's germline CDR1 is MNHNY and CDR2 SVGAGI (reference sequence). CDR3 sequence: CASSYSGRQLPTEQYF. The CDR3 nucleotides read TGTGCCAGCAGTTACTCAGGTCGGCAGCTCCCGACCGAGCAGTACTTC.

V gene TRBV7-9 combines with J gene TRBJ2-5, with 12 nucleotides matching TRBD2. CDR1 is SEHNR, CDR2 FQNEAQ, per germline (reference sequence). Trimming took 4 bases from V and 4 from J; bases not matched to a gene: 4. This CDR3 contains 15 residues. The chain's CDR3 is CASSSSGRDPETQYF. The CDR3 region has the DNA TGTGCCAGCAGCTCTAGCGGGAGGGACCCAGAGACCCAGTACTTC.

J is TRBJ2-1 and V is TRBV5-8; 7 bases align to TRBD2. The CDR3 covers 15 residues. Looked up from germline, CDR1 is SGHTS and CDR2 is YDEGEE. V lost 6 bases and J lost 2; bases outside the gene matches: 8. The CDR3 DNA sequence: TGTGCCAGCACCATCACGGGACTAACCTACAATGAGCAGTTCTTC. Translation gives CASTITGLTYNEQFF.

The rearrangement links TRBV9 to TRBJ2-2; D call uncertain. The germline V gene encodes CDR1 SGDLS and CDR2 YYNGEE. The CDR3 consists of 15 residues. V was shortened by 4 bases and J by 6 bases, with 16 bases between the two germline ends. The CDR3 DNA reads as TGTGCCAGCAGCAAGAGCCGGCCCAGCGCCGGGGAGCTGTTTTTT. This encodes CASSKSRPSAGELFF. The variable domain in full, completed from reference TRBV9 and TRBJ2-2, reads DSGVTQTPKHLITATGQRVTLRCSPRSGDLSVYWYQQSLDQGLQFLIQYYNGEERAKGNILERFSAQQFPDLHSELNLSSLELGDSALYFCASSKSRPSAGELFFGEGSRLTVL.

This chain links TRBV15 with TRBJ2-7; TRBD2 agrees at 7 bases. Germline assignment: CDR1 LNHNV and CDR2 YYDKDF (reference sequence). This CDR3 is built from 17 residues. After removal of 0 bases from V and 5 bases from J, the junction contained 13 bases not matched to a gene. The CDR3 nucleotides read TGTGCCACCAGCAGAGATCGTGCGGGAGCGCCGGCGGACGAGCAGTACTTC. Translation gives CATSRDRAGAPADEQYF.

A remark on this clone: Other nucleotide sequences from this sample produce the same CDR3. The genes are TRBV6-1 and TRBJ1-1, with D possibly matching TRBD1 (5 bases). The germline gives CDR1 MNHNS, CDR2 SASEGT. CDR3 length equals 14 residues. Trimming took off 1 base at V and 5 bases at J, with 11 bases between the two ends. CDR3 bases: TGTGCCAGCAGTGAAGGAGGGACGGTGACTGAAGCTTTCTTT. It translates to CASSEGGTVTEAFF.

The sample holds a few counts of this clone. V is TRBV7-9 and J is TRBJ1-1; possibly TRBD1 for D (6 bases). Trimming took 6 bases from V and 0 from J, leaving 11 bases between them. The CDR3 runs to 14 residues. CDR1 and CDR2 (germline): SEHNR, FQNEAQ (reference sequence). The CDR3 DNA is TGTGCCAGCAGTCCGGACAGTATGAACACTGAAGCTTTCTTT. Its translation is CASSPDSMNTEAFF.

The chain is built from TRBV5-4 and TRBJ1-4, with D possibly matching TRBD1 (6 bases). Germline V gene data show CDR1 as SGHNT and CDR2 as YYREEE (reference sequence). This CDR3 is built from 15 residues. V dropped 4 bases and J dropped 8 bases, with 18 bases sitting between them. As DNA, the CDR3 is TGTGCCAGCAGCCTCTGGGGGGGGCGAAGGGAAAAACTGTTTTTT. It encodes CASSLWGGRREKLFF.

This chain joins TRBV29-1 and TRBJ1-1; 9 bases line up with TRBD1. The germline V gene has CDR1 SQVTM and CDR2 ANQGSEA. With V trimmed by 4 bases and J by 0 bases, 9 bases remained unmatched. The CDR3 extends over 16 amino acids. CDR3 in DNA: TGCAGCGTTGTTAGGACAGGGGTCGATATGAACACTGAAGCTTTCTTT. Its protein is CSVVRTGVDMNTEAFF.

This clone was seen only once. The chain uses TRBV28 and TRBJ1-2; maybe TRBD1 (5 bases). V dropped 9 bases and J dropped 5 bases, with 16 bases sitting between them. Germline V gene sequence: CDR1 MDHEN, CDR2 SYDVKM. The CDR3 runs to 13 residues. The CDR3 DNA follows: TGTGCCAGTAGTACAGGTCTCATTTATGGCTACACCTTC. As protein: CASSTGLIYGYTF.

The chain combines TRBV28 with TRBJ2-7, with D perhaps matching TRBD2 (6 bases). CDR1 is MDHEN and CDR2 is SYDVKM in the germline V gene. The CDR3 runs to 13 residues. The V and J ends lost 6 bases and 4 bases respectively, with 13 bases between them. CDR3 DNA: TGTGCCAGCAGAGATGCGGGACCGTACGAGCAGTACTTC. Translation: CASRDAGPYEQYF.

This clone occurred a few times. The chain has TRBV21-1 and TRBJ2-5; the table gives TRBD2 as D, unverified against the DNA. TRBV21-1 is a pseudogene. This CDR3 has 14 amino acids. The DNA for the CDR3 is TGTGCCAGCAGCACGGAGGGGTACCAAGAGACCCAGTACTTC. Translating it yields CASSTEGYQETQYF.

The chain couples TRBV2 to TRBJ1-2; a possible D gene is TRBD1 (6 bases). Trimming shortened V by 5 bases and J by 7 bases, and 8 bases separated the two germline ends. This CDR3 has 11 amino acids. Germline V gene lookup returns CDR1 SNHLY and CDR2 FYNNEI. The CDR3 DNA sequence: TGTGCCAGCAGTTCAGGGGTTGGCTACACCTTC. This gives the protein CASSSGVGYTF. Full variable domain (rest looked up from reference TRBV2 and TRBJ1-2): EPEVTQTPSHQVTQMGQEVILRCVPISNHLYFYWYRQILGQKVEFLVSFYNNEISEKSEIFDDQFSVERPDGSNFTLKIRSTKLEDSAMYFCASSSGVGYTFGSGTRLTVV.

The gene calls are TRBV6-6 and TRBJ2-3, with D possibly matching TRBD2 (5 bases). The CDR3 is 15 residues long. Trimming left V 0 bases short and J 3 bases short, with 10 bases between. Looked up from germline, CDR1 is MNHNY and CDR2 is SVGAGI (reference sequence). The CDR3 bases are TGTGCCAGCAGTTACTCGATGACGGGAACAGATACGCAGTATTTT. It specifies CASSYSMTGTDTQYF.